Included here is one T cell receptor beta chain sequence, with context. The sample is drawn from a study of T cell changes during pregnancy in multiple sclerosis. Profiling relied on immunoSEQ multiplex PCR, and the TCRdb table lists in-frame clones only, not all of them. The table has roughly 50,000 clones, 80% to 90% seen once. This CDR3 spans 13 amino acids. From germline, CDR1 is MGHDK and CDR2 SYGVNS. Trimming stripped 4 bases from V and 5 bases from J, with 9 bases between. The clonotype comes from a female donor with multiple sclerosis, enrolled in a pregnancy study. Sequencing was performed on CD8+ T cells from peripheral blood mononuclear cells, taken in the second trimester of pregnancy. The chain is built from TRBV25-1 and TRBJ1-5; tentatively, D is TRBD1 (6 bases). CDR3 sequence reads: CASSAQGYQPQHF. The CDR3, as DNA: TGTGCCAGCAGTGCTCAGGGGTATCAGCCCCAGCATTTT.